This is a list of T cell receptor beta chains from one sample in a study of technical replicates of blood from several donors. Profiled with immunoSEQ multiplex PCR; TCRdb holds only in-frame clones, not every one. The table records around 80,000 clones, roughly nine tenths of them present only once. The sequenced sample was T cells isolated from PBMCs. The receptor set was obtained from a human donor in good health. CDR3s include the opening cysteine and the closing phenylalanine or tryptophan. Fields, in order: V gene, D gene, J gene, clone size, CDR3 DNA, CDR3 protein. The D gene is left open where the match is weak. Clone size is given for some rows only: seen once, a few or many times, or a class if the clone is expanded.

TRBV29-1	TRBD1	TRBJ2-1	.	TGCAGCGTCGTCCCAACAGGGGGCGCTTACAATGAGCAGTTCTTC	CSVVPTGGAYNEQFF
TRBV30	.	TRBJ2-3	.	TGTGCCTGGATAATCGGGAGTACAGATACGCAGTATTTT	CAWIIGSTDTQYF
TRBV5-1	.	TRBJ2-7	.	TGCGCCAGCCAGGATCCGGGGAGCGACGAGCAGTACTTC	CASQDPGSDEQYF
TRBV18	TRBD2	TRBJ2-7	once	TGTGCCAGCTCATCCAGCGGGGGGGACTACGAGCAGTACTTC	CASSSSGGDYEQYF
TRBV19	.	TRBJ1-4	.	TGTGCCAGCCTCCCGACAGGACTTTATGAAAAACTGTTTTTT	CASLPTGLYEKLFF
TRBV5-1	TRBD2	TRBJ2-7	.	TGCGCCAGCAGCTATACTAGCGGGGGAACCTACGAGCAGTACTTC	CASSYTSGGTYEQYF
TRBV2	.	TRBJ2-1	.	TGTGCCAGCAGTGAAGTCGGGAATGAGCAGTTCTTC	CASSEVGNEQFF
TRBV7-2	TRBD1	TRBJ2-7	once	TGTGCCAGCAGCTCTCAGGGGGTTCTGGACGAGCAGTACTTC	CASSSQGVLDEQYF
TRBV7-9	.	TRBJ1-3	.	TGTGCCAGCAGCTTAGGTCGGGTCCAGGGTCGAAGCTCTGGAAACACCATATATTTT	CASSLGRVQGRSSGNTIYF
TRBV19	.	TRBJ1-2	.	TGTGCCAGTAGTATGACGGCGGGGAGCGGCTACACCTTC	CASSMTAGSGYTF
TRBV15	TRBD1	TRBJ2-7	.	TGTGCCACCAGCAGGAGGACAGGGCTCTACGAGCAGTACTTC	CATSRRTGLYEQYF
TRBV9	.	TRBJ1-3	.	TGTGCCAGCAGCGTAGACGGCAGGGCTTACGGAAACACCATATATTTT	CASSVDGRAYGNTIYF
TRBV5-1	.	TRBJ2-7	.	TGCGCCAGCAGCTTGGCTTCGTGGGGCTACTCCTACGAGCAGTACTTC	CASSLASWGYSYEQYF